This T cell receptor (beta chain) was documented in a study of cytomegalovirus exposure and HLA in healthy donors. This clone was seen only a few times. It was with 60 Vbeta and 13 Jbeta primers that the PCR ran. Clones were sequenced by immunoSEQ multiplex PCR, and TCRdb holds only the in-frame ones, with some missing. There are approximately 170,000 clones in the sample; roughly 79% occur only once, and roughly 1.9% lies in the top ten. There are 15 residues in the CDR3. V lost 0 bases and J lost 2; bases outside the gene matches: 3. The germline CDR1 and CDR2 sequences are GTSNPN and SVGIG (reference sequence).

V and J are TRBV30 and TRBJ2-7; TRBD2 aligns across 11 bases. What was sequenced was PBMCs. The clonotype originates from a woman aged 25 to 45 in good health and CMV-seropositive. CDR3 residues: CAWSVGTSGTYEQYF. The DNA of the CDR3 is TGTGCCTGGAGTGTCGGGACTAGCGGTACCTACGAGCAGTACTTC. Drawing the rest from reference TRBV30 and TRBJ2-7, the complete variable domain is SQTIHQWPATLVQPVGSPLSLECTVEGTSNPNLYWYRQAAGRGLQLLFYSVGIGQISSEVPQNLSASRPQDRQFILSSKKLLLSDSGFYLCAWSVGTSGTYEQYFGPGTRLTVT.